The clone carrying this TCR beta chain came up once. This sample was included in a study of blood T cell repertoires in COVID-19. Overall study: T cells, B-cell-depleted T cells, or PBMCs provided the cDNA or gDNA that served as material.

Sequencing used immunoSEQ multiplex PCR; TCRdb keeps in-frame clones, though not all of them. The table records 60,000 to 80,000 clones, almost 85% of them present only once. This receptor was obtained from a man between 50 and 59 years old with acute or convalescent COVID-19. Sequenced material: peripheral blood.

The CDR3 loop is CASSGQGNTIYF. CDR3 nucleotides: TGTGCCAGCAGCGGTCAAGGAAACACCATATATTTT. The chain employs TRBV6-5 and TRBJ1-3; D is unclear. CDR1 and CDR2 from the germline V gene are MNHEY and SVGAGI. The V end lost 6 bases, the J end lost 4 bases, and 7 bases lay between the germline ends. This CDR3 is 12 amino acids long.